This T cell receptor beta chain was captured in a study of T-cell memory formation after mild COVID-19. Study as a whole: There were largely donor-specific TCR clusters.

Findings of the study overall: The appearance of some responding clones in pre-infection memory suggested that cross-reactive memory joined. Mainly in CM and EM were contracting CD4+ clones; CD8+ were in EMRA.

This clonotype has just a few counts. Antigen specificity is unknown. TCRdb called the 5' RACE reads again in MiXCR, with one record for every CDR3 protein. This sample carries approximately 42,000 distinct CDR3 sequences, around 6.6% of them seen once, and the ten largest clones take 0.79%. Germline V CDR1 and CDR2: SGHRS, YFSETQ. CDR3 length equals 14 residues. V was pared by 4 bases and J by 6 bases, with 16 bases between. The chain recombines TRBV5-1 with TRBJ1-1; D ambiguous. The clonotype was recovered from an adult who had mild COVID-19 (a few samples of this study predate the infection). Cell type and time point are not known. Sequencing was carried out using PBMCs or a T cell subset sorted from them (not recorded which). CDR3 bases: TGCGCCAGCAGCCCTGGGAGGGTGGAGGCTGAAGCTTTCTTT. Translation: CASSPGRVEAEAFF.